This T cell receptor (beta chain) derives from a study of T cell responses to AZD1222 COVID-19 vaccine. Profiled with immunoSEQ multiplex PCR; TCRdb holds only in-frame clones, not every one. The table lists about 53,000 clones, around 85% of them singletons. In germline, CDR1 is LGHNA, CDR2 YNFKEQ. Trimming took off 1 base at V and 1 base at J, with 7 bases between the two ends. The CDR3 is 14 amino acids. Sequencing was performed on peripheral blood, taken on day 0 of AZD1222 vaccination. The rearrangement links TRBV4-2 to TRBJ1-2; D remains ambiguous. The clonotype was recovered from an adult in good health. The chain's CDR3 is CASSQGNSNYGYTF. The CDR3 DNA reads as TGTGCCAGCAGCCAAGGCAACAGTAACTATGGCTACACCTTC.